This TCR beta chain was captured by sequencing in a study of post-analysis software for immune sequencing data. The length of the CDR3 is 13 residues. Every TCR beta cDNA library bore unique molecular identifiers. MiXCR, applied by TCRdb to the PCR reads, yields one record per CDR3 protein. The table lists around 200,000 distinct CDR3 sequences, approximately 28% of them singletons. Regarding the study as a whole: Batch-matched samples strongly co-clustered by F measure. Five or six TRBV segments appeared more often in patients than in controls, and TRBV5-6, TRBV5-1 and TRBV20-1 were among these.

Points on this clonotype: As yet, its antigen is unknown. One end of the junction fails to match germline, which may point to a read error.

The chain joins TRBV12-3 or TRBV12-4 to TRBJ2-2; D gene unclear. The sample comprised blood. The receptor comes from a girl aged 2 to 17 with multiple sclerosis. For the CDR3, the DNA is TGTGCCGGCAGTTTACAGAACACCGGGGAGCTGTTTTTT. Its protein is CAGSLQNTGELFF.